Below, 7 T cell receptor beta chains from the same sample are listed, as sequenced in a study of cytomegalovirus exposure and HLA in healthy donors. This PCR relied on a set of 60 Vbeta primers and 13 Jbeta primers. Repertoires were generated with immunoSEQ multiplex PCR, while TCRdb's copy carries only in-frame clones and drops some. Here the sample spans 150,000 or so clones, around 80% being singletons. Input material: PBMCs. These receptors came from a woman aged 45-65 years in good health and CMV-seropositive.

The genes are TRBV7-2 and TRBJ2-7; D might be TRBD2 (7 bases). V lost 4 bases to trimming and J lost 13 bases, with 26 bases between them. The CDR3 runs 15 residues. CDR1 SGHTA and CDR2 FQGNSA come from the germline V gene. Here the CDR3 reads CASSWEGQGHGGKYF. In DNA, the CDR3 is TGTGCCAGCAGCTGGGAGGGGCAGGGGCACGGAGGGAAATACTTC.

The rearrangement joins TRBV9 to TRBJ2-2; TRBD2 aligns across 13 bases. CDR1 and CDR2 (germline): SGDLS, YYNGEE. V was clipped by 4 bases and J by 4 bases; unmatched bases: 4. CDR3 length equals 16 residues. CDR3 DNA: TGTGCCAGCAGCTCGGGACTAGCGGGGTCCACCGGGGAGCTGTTTTTT. This gives the protein CASSSGLAGSTGELFF.

The chain carries TRBV4-3 and TRBJ2-1, with D perhaps matching TRBD2 (6 bases). The V end lost 1 base, the J end lost 9 bases, and 7 bases lay between the germline ends. CDR1 and CDR2 from the germline V gene are LGHNA and YSLEER. The CDR3 contains 12 residues. The CDR3 protein is CASSQVGGEQFF. In DNA form, the CDR3 reads TGCGCCAGCAGCCAAGTGGGGGGTGAGCAGTTCTTC.

This clone is a singleton in its sample. At one of its ends the junction is not consistent with the germline gene, which may arise from a read error. The gene calls are TRBV9 and TRBJ2-6, with TRBD1 matching 7 bases. The CDR3 is 13 amino acids. CDR1 and CDR2 from the germline V gene are SGDLS and YYNGEE. The CDR3 spells CASSVAGGNVLTF. CDR3 nucleotide sequence: TGTGCCAGCAGCGTAGCAGGGGGCAACGTCCTGACTTTC.

This sequence joins TRBV2 and TRBJ2-7, with 12 bases lining up with TRBD2. Unmatched junction bases numbered 7, after V lost 3 bases and J lost 7 bases. The CDR3 contains 15 residues. In germline, CDR1 is SNHLY, CDR2 FYNNEI. The CDR3 coding sequence is TGTGCCAGCAGTGAGCTAGCGGGGGGGGTCGGGGAGCAGTACTTC. It yields the protein CASSELAGGVGEQYF. Together with reference TRBV2 and TRBJ2-7, the CDR3 gives the full variable domain: EPEVTQTPSHQVTQMGQEVILRCVPISNHLYFYWYRQILGQKVEFLVSFYNNEISEKSEIFDDQFSVERPDGSNFTLKIRSTKLEDSAMYFCASSELAGGVGEQYFGPGTRLTVT.

This chain links TRBV4-3 with TRBJ2-1; D possibly corresponds to TRBD2 (6 bases). The CDR3 consists of 15 residues. Trimming took 1 base from V and 4 from J, leaving 11 bases between them. Germline V gene lookup returns CDR1 LGHNA and CDR2 YSLEER. The CDR3 DNA follows: TGCGCCAGCAGCCAAGGGGCGGGGACGTACAATGAGCAGTTCTTC. Translating it yields CASSQGAGTYNEQFF.

The sample holds a few counts of this clone. This chain connects TRBV7-3 to TRBJ2-1, with a weak D call TRBD1 (6 bases). Trimming removed 5 bases from V and 12 bases from J, with 17 bases in between. There are 13 residues in the CDR3. Germline CDR1 is SGHTA and CDR2 is FQGTGA. CDR3 in DNA: TGTGCCAGCAGCCCAGGCGGTTTGGGGGCGCAGTTCTTC. Residues: CASSPGGLGAQFF.